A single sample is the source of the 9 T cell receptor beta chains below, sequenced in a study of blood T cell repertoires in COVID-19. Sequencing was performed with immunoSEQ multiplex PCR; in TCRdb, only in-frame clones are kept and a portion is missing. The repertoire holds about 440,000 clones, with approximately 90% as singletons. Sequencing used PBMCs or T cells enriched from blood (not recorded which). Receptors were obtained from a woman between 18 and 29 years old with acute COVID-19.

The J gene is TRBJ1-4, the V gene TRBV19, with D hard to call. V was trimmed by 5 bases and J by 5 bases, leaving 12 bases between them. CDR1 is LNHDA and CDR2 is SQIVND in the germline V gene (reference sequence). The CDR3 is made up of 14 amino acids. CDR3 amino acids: CASSSAAQNEKLFF. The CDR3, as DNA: TGTGCCAGTAGTTCAGCGGCCCAAAATGAAAAACTGTTTTTT.

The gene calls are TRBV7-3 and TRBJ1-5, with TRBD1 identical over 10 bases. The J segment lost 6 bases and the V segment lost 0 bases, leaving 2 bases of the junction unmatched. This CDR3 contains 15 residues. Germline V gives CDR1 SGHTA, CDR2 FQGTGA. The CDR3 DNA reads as TGTGCCAGCAGCTTAACCGGACAGGGGGGTCAGCCCCAGCATTTT. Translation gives CASSLTGQGGQPQHF.

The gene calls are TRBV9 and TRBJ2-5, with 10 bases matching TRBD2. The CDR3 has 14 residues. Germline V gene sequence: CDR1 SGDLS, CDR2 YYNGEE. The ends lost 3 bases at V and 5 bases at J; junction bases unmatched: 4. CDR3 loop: CASSEREGRETQYF. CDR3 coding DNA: TGTGCCAGCAGCGAGCGGGAGGGCCGGGAGACCCAGTACTTC.

The DNA of the CDR3 is TGCGCCAGCAGCCGGGGGGACAGGGTCTCCGGAAACACCATATATTTT. The encoded protein is CASSRGDRVSGNTIYF. V usage is TRBV4-1 and J usage is TRBJ1-3; 9 bases line up with TRBD1. Germline CDR1 and CDR2: MGHRA and YSYEKL. The ends lost 4 bases at V and 4 bases at J; junction bases unmatched: 8. This CDR3 region has 16 residues.

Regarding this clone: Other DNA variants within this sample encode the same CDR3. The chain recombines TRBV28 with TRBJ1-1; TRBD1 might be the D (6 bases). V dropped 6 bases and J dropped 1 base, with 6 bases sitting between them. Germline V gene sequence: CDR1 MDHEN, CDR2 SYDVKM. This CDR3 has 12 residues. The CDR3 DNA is TGTGCCAGCAGGACAGGGAACACTGAAGCTTTCTTT. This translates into CASRTGNTEAFF.

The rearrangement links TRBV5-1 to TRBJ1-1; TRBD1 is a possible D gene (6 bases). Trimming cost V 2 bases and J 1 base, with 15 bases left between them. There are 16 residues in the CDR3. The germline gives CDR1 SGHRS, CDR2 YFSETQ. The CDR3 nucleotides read TGCGCCAGCAGCTTACCTCCGGGACACCAGAACACTGAAGCTTTCTTT. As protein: CASSLPPGHQNTEAFF.

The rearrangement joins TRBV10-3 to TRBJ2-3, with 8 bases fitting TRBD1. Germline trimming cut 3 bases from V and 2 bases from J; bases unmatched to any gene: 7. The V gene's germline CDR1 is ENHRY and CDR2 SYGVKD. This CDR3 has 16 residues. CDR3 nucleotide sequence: TGTGCCATCAGTGACTCTATGACAGGGGCCACAGATACGCAGTATTTT. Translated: CAISDSMTGATDTQYF.

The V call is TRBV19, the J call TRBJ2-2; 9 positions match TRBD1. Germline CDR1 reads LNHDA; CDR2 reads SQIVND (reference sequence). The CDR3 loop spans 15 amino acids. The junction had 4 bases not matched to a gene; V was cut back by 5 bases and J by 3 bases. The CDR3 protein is CASSPTGGDTGELFF. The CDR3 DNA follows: TGTGCCAGTAGTCCGACAGGGGGGGACACCGGGGAGCTGTTTTTT.

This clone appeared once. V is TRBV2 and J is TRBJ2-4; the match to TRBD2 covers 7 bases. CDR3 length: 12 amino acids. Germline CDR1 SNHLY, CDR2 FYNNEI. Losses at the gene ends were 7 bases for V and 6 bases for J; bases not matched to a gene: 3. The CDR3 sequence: CASTGGRNIQYF. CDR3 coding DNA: TGTGCCAGCACGGGGGGACGAAACATTCAGTACTTC. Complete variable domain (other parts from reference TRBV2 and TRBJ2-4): EPEVTQTPSHQVTQMGQEVILRCVPISNHLYFYWYRQILGQKVEFLVSFYNNEISEKSEIFDDQFSVERPDGSNFTLKIRSTKLEDSAMYFCASTGGRNIQYFGAGTRLSVL.